These 16 T cell receptor beta chains originate from one sample sequenced in a study of regulatory T cells in long-lasting Graves disease. Arm-PCR of CDR3 regions and iRepertoire HTBI primers were the basis on which TCR beta libraries were built. TCRdb re-analysed the multiplex PCR reads in MiXCR, keeping a single row per CDR3 protein. Of about 450,000 distinct CDR3 sequences detected, about a sixth appear once; the ten largest clones hold 9.5% to 12%. Time point given: newly diagnosed GD, antithyroid drugs for less than 3 months. Following extraction of RNA from PBMCs, that RNA was used to make the TCR library. These data are also associated with another study on T cells in Graves' hyperthyroidism and ophthalmopathy.

This sample comprised peripheral blood mononuclear cells (PBMCs), obtained at new diagnosis, from a patient treated with antithyroid drugs. These receptors were taken from a woman aged 25 to 39 with Graves disease.

This clonotype was counted at least ten times. V is TRBV7-9 and J is TRBJ2-1; D ambiguous. The ends were cut back, 1 base at V and 6 bases at J, with 7 bases in the middle. The V gene's germline CDR1 is SEHNR and CDR2 FQNEAQ (reference sequence). This CDR3 region has 13 residues. The CDR3 protein is CASSLGSLNEQFF. The CDR3 DNA reads TGTGCCAGCAGCTTAGGCAGCCTCAATGAGCAGTTCTTC. Looking up the rest from reference TRBV7-9 and TRBJ2-1 gives the full variable domain: DTGVSQNPRHKITKRGQNVTFRCDPISEHNRLYWYRQTLGQGPEFLTYFQNEAQLEKSRLLSDRFSAERPKGSFSTLEIQRTEQGDSAMYLCASSLGSLNEQFFGPGTRLTVL.

In regard to this clonotype: Given a much more abundant clone one base away, this may be a read error. This rearrangement joins TRBV12-3 or TRBV12-4 to TRBJ1-1; TRBD1 is a possible D gene (5 bases). CDR3 length: 18 amino acids. CDR3 sequence (DNA): TGTGCCAGCAGCCCTTTCGGGAGGGACGGAAGAATGAACACTGGAGCTTTCTTT. Its protein is CASSPFGRDGRMNTGAFF.

This clonotype was seen many times. The chain has TRBV5-1 and TRBJ2-1, with 10 bases identical to TRBD2. The V segment lost 0 bases and the J segment 10 bases; nucleotides outside the gene matches: 4. Germline V gene lookup returns CDR1 SGHRS and CDR2 YFSETQ. CDR3 length: 14 residues. The CDR3 here is CASSLEASGGEQFF. DNA of the CDR3: TGCGCCAGCAGCTTGGAGGCTAGCGGGGGCGAGCAGTTCTTC.

The chain links TRBV4-1 to TRBJ2-2; 11 nucleotides line up with TRBD2. The J segment lost 0 bases and the V segment lost 1 base, leaving 10 bases of the junction unmatched. CDR1 is MGHRA and CDR2 is YSYEKL in the germline V gene. This CDR3 contains 20 residues. The CDR3 protein is CASSQGGEGTSGPNTGELFF. The CDR3 DNA reads TGCGCCAGCAGCCAAGGTGGTGAGGGGACTAGCGGACCGAACACCGGGGAGCTGTTTTTT.

Remarks on this clonotype: A junction end diverges from the germline sequence, so it may reflect a read error. The J gene is TRBJ2-7, the V gene TRBV9; D is unresolved. Germline CDR1 reads SGDLS; CDR2 reads YYNGEE. The CDR3 is 15 residues long. The CDR3 DNA reads as TGTGCCAGCAGCGTAGGGTTAGCAGCATCCTACGAGCGGTACTTC. This translates into CASSVGLAASYERYF.

This clonotype was detected many times. This chain connects TRBV7-2 to TRBJ2-2; no clear D. Germline V CDR1 and CDR2: SGHTA, FQGNSA. CDR3 size: 14 residues. Between the trimmed V and J ends, which lost 3 bases and 2 bases, there was a span of 7 bases. CDR3 in amino acids: CASSLPGNTGELFF. DNA for the CDR3: TGTGCCAGCAGCTTGCCCGGTAACACCGGGGAGCTGTTTTTT.

The chain has TRBV19 and TRBJ1-1; tentative D call: TRBD1 (6 bases). This CDR3 region has 15 residues. The germline gives CDR1 LNHDA, CDR2 SQIVND (reference sequence). The V and J ends lost 3 bases and 7 bases respectively, with 18 bases between them. CDR3 DNA sequence: TGTGCCAGTAGTATCCGGGACAAAGGTACAGGTGAAGCTTTCTTT. Encoded protein: CASSIRDKGTGEAFF.

The chain links TRBV20-1 to TRBJ1-1; 8 bases map to TRBD1. The ends lost 4 bases at V and 3 bases at J; junction bases unmatched: 10. The CDR3 covers 15 residues. Germline-derived CDR1 and CDR2 are DFQATT and SNEGSKA (reference sequence). Here the CDR3 reads CSANQWTGTDTEAFF. The CDR3, as DNA: TGCAGTGCTAACCAATGGACAGGGACGGACACTGAAGCTTTCTTT.

This clonotype was counted at least ten times. The chain joins TRBV12-3 or TRBV12-4 to TRBJ2-1, with TRBD2 identical over 8 bases. The CDR3 runs to 15 residues. V gave up 5 bases and J gave up 8 bases; unmatched junction bases: 11. The CDR3 sequence is CASSLPGLASYEQFF. The CDR3, as DNA: TGTGCCAGCAGTCTACCAGGACTAGCTTCCTATGAGCAGTTCTTC.

The chain links TRBV29-1 to TRBJ1-2, with 9 positions matching TRBD1. V was clipped by 6 bases and J by 4 bases; unmatched bases: 12. Looked up from germline, CDR1 is SQVTM and CDR2 is ANQGSEA. The CDR3 loop spans 15 amino acids. The CDR3 loop is CSVPLGTGSGYGYTF. DNA for the CDR3: TGCAGCGTACCCCTAGGGACAGGGTCGGGCTATGGCTACACCTTC.

This clonotype has a count of ten or more. The rearrangement joins TRBV6-1 to TRBJ1-2; TRBD1 aligns across 9 bases. With V trimmed by 10 bases and J by 4 bases, 4 bases remained unmatched. The CDR3 contains 12 residues. Germline assignment: CDR1 MNHNS and CDR2 SASEGT. CDR3 bases: TGTGCCACCGCGGGACAGGGCTATGGCTACACCTTC. Residues: CATAGQGYGYTF.

J is TRBJ1-2 and V is TRBV27; D unresolved. The CDR3 is 13 residues long. Trimming took 5 bases from V and 3 from J, leaving 10 bases between them. CDR1 is MNHEY and CDR2 is SMNVEV in the germline V gene (reference sequence). In DNA, the CDR3 is TGTGCCAGCAGTCTCAACAGTGACTATGGCTACACCTTC. It specifies CASSLNSDYGYTF.

This clonotype showed up just a few times. The germline gene is not matched at one end of the junction; a read error may be the cause. The rearrangement links TRBV6-5 to TRBJ2-7; weak D call: TRBD1 (5 bases). The CDR3 has 10 residues. The germline gives CDR1 MNHEY, CDR2 SVGAGI. The CDR3 loop reads CASSSGLRDF. CDR3 coding DNA: TGTGCCAGCAGTTCAGGGCTCAGGGACTTC.

This clonotype was observed many times. The rearrangement links TRBV11-3 to TRBJ2-1, with D tentatively TRBD2 (7 bases). Germline V CDR1 and CDR2: SGHNT, YENEEA. The CDR3 spans 15 residues. V was clipped by 0 bases and J by 5 bases, with 11 bases between them. CDR3 residues: CASSLEGGQNNEQFF. The CDR3 nucleotides read TGTGCCAGCAGCTTAGAGGGGGGGCAGAACAATGAGCAGTTCTTC. Together with reference TRBV11-3 and TRBJ2-1, the CDR3 gives the full variable domain: EAGVVQSPRYKIIEKKQPVAFWCNPISGHNTLYWYLQNLGQGPELLIRYENEEAVDDSQLPKDRFSAERLKGVDSTLKIQPAELGDSAVYLCASSLEGGQNNEQFFGPGTRLTVL.

This clonotype was recorded many times. CDR3 nucleotides: TGTGCCAGCAGCTTCGCAGGGGGCAACGAGCAGTACTTC. It codes for CASSFAGGNEQYF. The gene calls are TRBV11-1 and TRBJ2-7; 8 positions match TRBD1. This CDR3 contains 13 residues. The V gene end was trimmed by 3 bases and the J gene end by 5 bases; junction bases not matched to a gene: 3. CDR1 SGHAT and CDR2 FQDESV come from the germline V gene (reference sequence).

This clonotype occurred many times. CDR3 residues: CASSFDRGSYGYTF. The CDR3 nucleotides read TGTGCCAGCAGCTTCGACAGGGGCAGCTATGGCTACACCTTC. This chain joins TRBV7-9 and TRBJ1-2; 8 nucleotides agree with TRBD1. Germline assignment: CDR1 SEHNR and CDR2 FQNEAQ (reference sequence). This CDR3 contains 14 residues. Trimming at V came to 3 bases and at J to 4 bases, leaving 4 bases not matched to a gene.